This T cell receptor beta chain was recorded in a study of blood T cell repertoires in COVID-19 (dated by TCRdb to 2018 to 2020). For context, the study as a whole: The collaborator samples originated in the United States, Italy and Spain and spanned the acute and convalescent phases of COVID-19. A de-identified subject ID, COVID-19 status, age in years and sex were almost always included in the sample metadata. Samples were obtained from the ongoing ImmuneRACE study (first 160 participants) and from 1,254 subjects provided by 6 global collaborators. The repertoires were released in a freely available public database meant as a resource for research on the immune response to SARS-CoV-2. The dataset comprised deeply sampled blood TCRbeta repertoires from subjects exposed to, actively infected with, or recovered from COVID-19. The material from the prospective study consisted of cDNA or gDNA derived from T cells, B-cell-depleted T cells, or PBMCs. Where available, HLA class I and class II types were obtained from metadata supplied by the sample provider rather than from assay-based typing.

In Seattle, one collaborating source enrolled patients while the infection was active and tracked those patients longitudinally over the course of disease. Each collaborating institution followed its own protocols to collect whole blood in K2EDTA tubes. For TCRbeta analysis, collaborator samples were shipped as frozen whole blood, as isolated PBMCs, or as DNA extracted from either sample type. Study-level results and caveats: The quantity of clinical and demographic metadata differed by source and by participant and was supplied without curation.

The immunoSEQ Assay, a bias-controlled multiplex PCR, was used to amplify TCRbeta CDR3 regions from genomic DNA. Per the original workflow: The number of nucleated cells in each sample was estimated from the amplification of reference gene primers within the assay. Sequence reads were collapsed and filtered to measure the absolute abundance of every unique TCRbeta CDR3 rearrangement. For each sample, productive Simpson clonality was calculated as the square root of Simpson's diversity index across productive rearrangements. TCRdb limited this immuneACCESS table to in-frame rearrangements with V and J called. A share of clones is missing; checked studies link under half to unresolved V genes, and the rest is unexplained. V and J calls and clone size are those listed in that table; D and trimming were worked out from the DNA. The sample table contains 200,000 or so clones; only one count was recorded for over 80% of them. The top ten hold approximately 2.6% of the sample.

This clone was counted once. Its target antigen remains unknown. No base-level quality is on record; no much larger clone is a single base apart. CDR1 and CDR2 are read off the germline V gene as SGDLS and YYNGEE. The CDR3 covers 13 residues, taking in both the cysteine and the phenylalanine. Left in the record is the CDR3 DNA by itself, 39 bases read in frame from the first base. V is shortened by 4 bases, J by 6 bases, and the region joining them spans 11 bases. The clonotype was recovered from a man younger than 40 with COVID-19, enrolled during active disease. The sample comprised peripheral blood. The sequence links TRBV9 to TRBJ2-1; no confident D gene assignment can be made. The CDR3 region reads CASSPPASNEQFF. The sequence in DNA is TGTGCCAGCAGCCCCCCCGCGAGCAATGAGCAGTTCTTC.